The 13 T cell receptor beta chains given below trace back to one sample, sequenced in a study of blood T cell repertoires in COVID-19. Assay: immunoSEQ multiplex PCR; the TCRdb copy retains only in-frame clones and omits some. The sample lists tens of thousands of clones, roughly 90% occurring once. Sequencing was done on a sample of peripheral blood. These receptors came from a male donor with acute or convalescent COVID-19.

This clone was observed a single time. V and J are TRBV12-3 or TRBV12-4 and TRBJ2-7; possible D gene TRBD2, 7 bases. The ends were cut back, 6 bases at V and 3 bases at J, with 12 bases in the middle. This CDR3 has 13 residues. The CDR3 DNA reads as TGTGCCAGCAGGAGGGGGGGCCACTACGAGCAGTACTTC. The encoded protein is CASRRGGHYEQYF.

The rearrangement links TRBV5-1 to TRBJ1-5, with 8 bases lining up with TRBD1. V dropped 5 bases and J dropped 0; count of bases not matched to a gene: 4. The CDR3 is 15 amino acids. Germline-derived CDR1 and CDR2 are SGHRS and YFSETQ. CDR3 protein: CASSLTGASNQPQHF. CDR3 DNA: TGCGCCAGCAGTTTGACAGGGGCTAGCAATCAGCCCCAGCATTTT.

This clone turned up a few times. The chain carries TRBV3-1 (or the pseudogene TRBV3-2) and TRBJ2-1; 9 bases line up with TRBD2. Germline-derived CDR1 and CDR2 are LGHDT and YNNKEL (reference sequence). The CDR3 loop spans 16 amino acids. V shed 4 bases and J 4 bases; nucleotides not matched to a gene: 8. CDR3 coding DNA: TGTGCCAGCAGCCGAACGGCGGGGGGGCCTTACAATGAGCAGTTCTTC. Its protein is CASSRTAGGPYNEQFF.

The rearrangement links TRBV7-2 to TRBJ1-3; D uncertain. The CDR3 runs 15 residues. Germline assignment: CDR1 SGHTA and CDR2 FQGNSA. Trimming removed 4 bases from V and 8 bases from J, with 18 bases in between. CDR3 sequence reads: CASSSAQPGGYTIYF. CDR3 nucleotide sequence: TGTGCCAGCAGCTCCGCCCAGCCAGGAGGTTACACCATATATTTT.

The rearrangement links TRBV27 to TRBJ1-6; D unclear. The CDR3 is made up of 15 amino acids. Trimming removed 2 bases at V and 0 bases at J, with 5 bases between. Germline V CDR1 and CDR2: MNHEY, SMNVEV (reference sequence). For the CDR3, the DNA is TGTGCCAGCAGTTTACTTAGCTCCTATAATTCACCCCTCCACTTT. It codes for CASSLLSSYNSPLHF.

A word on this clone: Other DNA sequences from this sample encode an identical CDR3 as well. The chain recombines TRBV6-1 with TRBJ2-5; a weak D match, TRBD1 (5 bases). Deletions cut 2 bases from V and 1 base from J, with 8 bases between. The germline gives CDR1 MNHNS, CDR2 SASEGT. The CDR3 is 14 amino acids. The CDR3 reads CASSESRAQETQYF. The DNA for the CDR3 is TGTGCCAGCAGTGAATCCAGGGCCCAAGAGACCCAGTACTTC.

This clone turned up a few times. CDR3 protein: CASSFWTGAMNTEAFF. DNA of the CDR3: TGTGCCAGCAGCTTCTGGACAGGGGCGATGAACACTGAAGCTTTCTTT. The chain has TRBV5-8 and TRBJ1-1; 9 bases map to TRBD1. J was trimmed by 0 bases and V by 2 bases; bases with no gene match: 5. CDR1 is SGHTS and CDR2 is YDEGEE in the germline V gene. This CDR3 is built from 16 residues.

CDR3 protein: CASSTQQGAKNIQYF. The CDR3 region has the DNA TGTGCCAGTAGTACGCAACAGGGGGCCAAAAACATTCAGTACTTC. This chain connects TRBV19 to TRBJ2-4; TRBD1 agrees at 7 bases. Germline assignment: CDR1 LNHDA and CDR2 SQIVND (reference sequence). J gave up 1 base and V 4 bases, and 4 bases lay outside the gene matches. CDR3 size: 15 residues.

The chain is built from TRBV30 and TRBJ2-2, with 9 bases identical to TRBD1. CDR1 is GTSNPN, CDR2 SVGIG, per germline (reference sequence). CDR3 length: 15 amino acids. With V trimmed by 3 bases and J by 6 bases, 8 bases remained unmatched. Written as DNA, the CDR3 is TGTGCCTGGAGCGCACTGACAGGGGGGCCCGGGGAGCTGTTTTTT. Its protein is CAWSALTGGPGELFF.

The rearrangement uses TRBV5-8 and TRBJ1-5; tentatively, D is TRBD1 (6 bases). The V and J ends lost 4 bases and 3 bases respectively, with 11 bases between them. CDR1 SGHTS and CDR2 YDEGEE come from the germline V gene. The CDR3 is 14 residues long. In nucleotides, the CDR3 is TGTGCCAGCAGCCTTGGACAGCTCAATCAGCCCCAGCATTTT. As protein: CASSLGQLNQPQHF.

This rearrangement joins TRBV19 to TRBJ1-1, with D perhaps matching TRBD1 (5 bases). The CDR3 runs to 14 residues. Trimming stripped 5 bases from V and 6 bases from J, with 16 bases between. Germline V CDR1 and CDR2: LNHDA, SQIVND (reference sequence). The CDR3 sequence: CASSPQARRAEAFF. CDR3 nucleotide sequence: TGTGCCAGTAGTCCGCAGGCCCGCAGGGCTGAAGCTTTCTTT.

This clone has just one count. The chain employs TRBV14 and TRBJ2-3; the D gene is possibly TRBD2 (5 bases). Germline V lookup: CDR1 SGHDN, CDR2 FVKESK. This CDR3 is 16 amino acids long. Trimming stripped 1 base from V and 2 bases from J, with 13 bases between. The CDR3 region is CASSQAGKSYTDTQYF. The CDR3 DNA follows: TGTGCCAGCAGCCAAGCGGGGAAGTCCTACACAGATACGCAGTATTTT.

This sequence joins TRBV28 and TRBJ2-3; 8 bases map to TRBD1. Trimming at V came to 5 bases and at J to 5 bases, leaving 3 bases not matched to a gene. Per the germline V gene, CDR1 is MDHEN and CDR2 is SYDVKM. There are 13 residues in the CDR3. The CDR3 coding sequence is TGTGCCAGCAGTCAGGGGGCTGGAGATACGCAGTATTTT. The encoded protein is CASSQGAGDTQYF.